Presented here are 21 T cell receptor beta chains from one specimen sequenced in a study of blood T cells in healthy people across ages. For the second PCR, which ran for about 7 to 11 cycles, a sample-barcoded 5' primer and a J-beta primer mix were used. TCRdb re-derived calls from the 5' RACE reads in MiXCR, one entry per CDR3 protein. This table has approximately 800,000 distinct CDR3 sequences, 35% to 60% appearing once. The sample comprised blood. Receptor source: an elderly man in good health.

CDR3 sequence (DNA): TGCAGCGCGGACGGGTCTAGGGCTGATCGGAGATACAATGAGCAGTTCTTC. Translation: CSADGSRADRRYNEQFF. The chain combines TRBV29-1 with TRBJ2-1; D is unclear. Trimming shortened V by 7 bases and J by 4 bases, and 26 bases separated the two germline ends. The CDR3 is made up of 17 amino acids. The germline gives CDR1 SQVTM, CDR2 ANQGSEA.

The V and J genes are TRBV7-9 and TRBJ2-1; weak D call: TRBD1 (6 bases). The CDR3 is 14 amino acids. Trimming took 5 bases from V and 5 from J, leaving 13 bases between them. Germline-derived CDR1 and CDR2 are SEHNR and FQNEAQ (reference sequence). The CDR3 DNA reads TGTGCCAGCAGCCCCGGCGCAGGGGACAATGAGCAGTTCTTC. Its protein product is CASSPGAGDNEQFF.

The rearrangement links TRBV4-3 to TRBJ2-7, with 10 bases that match TRBD2. The V gene end was trimmed by 2 bases and the J gene end by 3 bases; junction bases not matched to a gene: 4. Germline CDR1 reads LGHNA; CDR2 reads YSLEER. This CDR3 has 15 residues. The CDR3 DNA sequence: TGCGCCAGCAGCCAACTAGCGGGAGAGTTCTACGAGCAGTACTTC. Protein sequence: CASSQLAGEFYEQYF.

This clonotype was counted only a few times. J is TRBJ2-7 and V is TRBV20-1, with TRBD2 matching 8 bases. Unmatched junction bases numbered 6, after V lost 4 bases and J lost 1 base. The CDR3 spans 14 residues. The V gene's germline CDR1 is DFQATT and CDR2 SNEGSKA (reference sequence). The CDR3: CSATGGVESYEQYF. The CDR3 DNA reads as TGCAGTGCTACGGGGGGGGTAGAATCCTACGAGCAGTACTTC.

This clonotype appeared a few times. The CDR3 spells CSARGDRGVYEQYF. The CDR3 DNA sequence: TGCAGTGCTAGAGGGGACAGGGGAGTCTACGAGCAGTACTTC. The V call is TRBV20-1, the J call TRBJ2-7; 10 nucleotides agree with TRBD1. The CDR3 is 14 residues long. The V and J ends lost 1 base and 3 bases, in that order; junction bases with no gene match: 3. CDR1 is DFQATT and CDR2 is SNEGSKA in the germline V gene (reference sequence).

The J gene is TRBJ2-3, the V gene TRBV7-2; possible D gene TRBD2, 5 bases. Between the trimmed V and J ends, which lost 2 bases and 3 bases, there was a span of 15 bases. Germline V gene data show CDR1 as SGHTA and CDR2 as FQGNSA. The CDR3 has 16 residues. The CDR3: CTSSLSPTGVTDTQYF. In nucleotides, the CDR3 is TGTACCAGCAGCTTAAGTCCCACCGGGGTTACAGATACGCAGTATTTT.

This clonotype was seen at least ten times. The rearrangement links TRBV20-1 to TRBJ2-1, with TRBD1 matching over 8 bases. Germline V gene lookup returns CDR1 DFQATT and CDR2 SNEGSKA (reference sequence). The V segment lost 0 bases and the J segment 6 bases; nucleotides outside the gene matches: 1. The length of the CDR3 is 13 residues. The CDR3 DNA follows: TGCAGTGCTAGAGATACAGGGGGCAATGAGCAGTTCTTC. Translation gives CSARDTGGNEQFF.

CDR3 region: CASSQEWWYEQYF. The CDR3 nucleotides read TGTGCCAGCAGCCAAGAATGGTGGTACGAGCAGTACTTC. The chain is built from TRBV14 and TRBJ2-7, with D unresolved. V lost 0 bases, J lost 4 bases, and 7 bases lay in between. Germline assignment: CDR1 SGHDN and CDR2 FVKESK. This CDR3 spans 13 amino acids.

The V and J genes are TRBV6-2 or TRBV6-3 and TRBJ2-1; 12 bases fit TRBD2. The CDR3 is 15 amino acids. Germline assignment: CDR1 MNHEY and CDR2 SVGEGT. V gave up 6 bases and J gave up 3 bases; unmatched junction bases: 3. The CDR3 nucleotides are TGTGCCAGCAGAAGACTAGCGGGAGACTACAATGAGCAGTTCTTC. This codes for CASRRLAGDYNEQFF.

The chain couples TRBV10-3 to TRBJ2-1, with TRBD2 matching over 8 bases. The V and J ends lost 6 bases and 7 bases, in that order; junction bases with no gene match: 8. This CDR3 spans 14 amino acids. Germline V lookup: CDR1 ENHRY, CDR2 SYGVKD. This CDR3 is CAISPLREVNEQFF. The CDR3 region has the DNA TGTGCCATCAGCCCCCTGCGGGAGGTTAATGAGCAGTTCTTC.

The CDR3 spells CASSQLAGAGKNIQYF. CDR3 bases: TGTGCCAGCAGCCAACTAGCGGGAGCGGGCAAAAACATTCAGTACTTC. The chain carries TRBV4-2 and TRBJ2-4; TRBD2 matches at 10 bases. The CDR3 loop spans 16 amino acids. Losses at the gene ends were 2 bases for V and 3 bases for J; bases not matched to a gene: 4. CDR1 is LGHNA and CDR2 is YNFKEQ in the germline V gene.

The chain employs TRBV7-2 and TRBJ2-4, with D possibly being TRBD2 (5 bases). CDR3 length equals 14 residues. Trimming took off 1 base at V and 8 bases at J, with 12 bases between the two ends. Germline V gives CDR1 SGHTA, CDR2 FQGNSA. The CDR3 is CASSLEGLSYIQYF. In nucleotides, the CDR3 is TGTGCCAGCAGCTTAGAAGGACTGTCGTACATTCAGTACTTC.

This clonotype was seen more than once but under ten times. The chain joins TRBV28 to TRBJ2-4, with no clear D. The germline V gene has CDR1 MDHEN and CDR2 SYDVKM. The CDR3 runs to 14 residues. V was cut by 6 bases and J by 1 base, with 10 bases left in between. CDR3 region: CASSSQGAKNIQYF. The CDR3 nucleotides are TGTGCCAGCAGCTCCCAAGGTGCCAAAAACATTCAGTACTTC.

This clonotype has more than one count but fewer than ten. The genes are TRBV4-1 and TRBJ2-5; D is unresolved. Germline-derived CDR1 and CDR2 are MGHRA and YSYEKL. Trimming took off 0 bases at V and 5 bases at J, with 7 bases between the two ends. The CDR3 is 13 residues long. Here the CDR3 DNA reads TGCGCCAGCAGCCAAGATGAGGAGGAGACCCAGTACTTC. Protein: CASSQDEEETQYF.

The chain links TRBV6-5 to TRBJ1-2; D is undetermined. The CDR3 length is 15 residues. V was shortened by 5 bases and J by 2 bases, with 15 bases between the two germline ends. Germline CDR1 reads MNHEY; CDR2 reads SVGAGI. The CDR3 nucleotides are TGTGCCAGCAGTACCCCCTCGGGAGCGAACTATGGCTACACCTTC. Encoded protein: CASSTPSGANYGYTF.

V usage is TRBV29-1 and J usage is TRBJ2-3, with D possibly being TRBD2 (5 bases). The CDR3 consists of 12 residues. Germline V lookup: CDR1 SQVTM, CDR2 ANQGSEA. The germline V and J ends were trimmed by 4 bases and 4 bases, with 9 bases remaining between them. The CDR3 DNA is TGCAGCGTTGTGGCGGGCGCAGATACGCAGTATTTT. Encoded protein: CSVVAGADTQYF.

To note about this clonotype: The CDR3 ends on some other residue instead of the conserved phenylalanine or tryptophan, so this is likely a read error. The chain carries TRBV12-3 or TRBV12-4 and TRBJ2-5; 7 bases match TRBD2. The J call is in doubt because the DNA end fits TRBJ2-7 better. This CDR3 is built from 13 residues. The CDR3 DNA reads TGTGCCAGCAGTACCGCCCGCGGGGGCGAGCAGTACTCC. The encoded protein is CASSTARGGEQYS.

This clonotype was observed a few times. This chain joins TRBV7-9 and TRBJ1-6; the D is unclear. Germline-derived CDR1 and CDR2 are SEHNR and FQNEAQ (reference sequence). This CDR3 contains 15 residues. V was trimmed by 3 bases and J by 4 bases, leaving 10 bases between them. The CDR3 sequence is CASSLVREYNSPLHF. CDR3 nucleotides: TGTGCCAGCAGCTTGGTTCGGGAATATAATTCACCCCTCCACTTT. The full variable domain, rest sourced from reference TRBV7-9 and TRBJ1-6, is DTGVSQNPRHKITKRGQNVTFRCDPISEHNRLYWYRQTLGQGPEFLTYFQNEAQLEKSRLLSDRFSAERPKGSFSTLEIQRTEQGDSAMYLCASSLVREYNSPLHFGNGTRLTVT.

This chain connects TRBV7-3 to TRBJ1-2; the match to TRBD1 covers 7 bases. The germline CDR1 and CDR2 sequences are SGHTA and FQGTGA. The CDR3 spans 14 residues. V shed 0 bases, J shed 4 bases, and the junction held 2 bases outside the gene matches. The chain's CDR3 is CASSLTDRAYGYTF. The CDR3, as DNA: TGTGCCAGCAGCTTAACAGACAGGGCCTATGGCTACACCTTC.

This clonotype was counted only a few times. J is TRBJ2-7 and V is TRBV10-3; 11 bases agree with TRBD2. The DNA end is a closer match to TRBJ2-5, so the J assignment may be wrong. Germline CDR1 reads ENHRY; CDR2 reads SYGVKD. The CDR3 has 16 amino acids. Here the CDR3 reads CAISAPGLAEQETQYF. The CDR3 DNA reads as TGTGCCATCAGTGCCCCGGGACTAGCGGAACAAGAGACCCAGTACTTC.

The V gene is TRBV28, the J gene TRBJ2-1, with 10 positions matching TRBD2. This CDR3 is 15 amino acids long. CDR1 is MDHEN, CDR2 SYDVKM, per germline. Trimming removed 5 bases from V and 6 bases from J; junction bases left unmatched: 7. CDR3 nucleotide sequence: TGTGCCAGCAGTGCCCTAGCGGGAGACTTCAATGAGCAGTTCTTC. This codes for CASSALAGDFNEQFF.